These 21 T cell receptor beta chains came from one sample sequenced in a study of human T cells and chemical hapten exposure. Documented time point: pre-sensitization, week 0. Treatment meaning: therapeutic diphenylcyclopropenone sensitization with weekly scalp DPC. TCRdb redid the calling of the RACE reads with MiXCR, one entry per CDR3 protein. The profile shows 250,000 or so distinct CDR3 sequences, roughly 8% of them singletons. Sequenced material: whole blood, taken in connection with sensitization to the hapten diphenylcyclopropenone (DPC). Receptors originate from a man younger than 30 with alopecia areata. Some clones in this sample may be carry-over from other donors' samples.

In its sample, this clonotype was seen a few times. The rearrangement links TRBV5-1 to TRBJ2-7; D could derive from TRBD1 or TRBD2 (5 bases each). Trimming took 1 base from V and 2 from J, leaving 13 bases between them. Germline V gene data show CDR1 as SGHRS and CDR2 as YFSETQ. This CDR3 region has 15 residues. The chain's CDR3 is CASSLSWDPPYEQYF. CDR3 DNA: TGCGCCAGCAGCTTGTCCTGGGACCCTCCCTACGAGCAGTACTTC.

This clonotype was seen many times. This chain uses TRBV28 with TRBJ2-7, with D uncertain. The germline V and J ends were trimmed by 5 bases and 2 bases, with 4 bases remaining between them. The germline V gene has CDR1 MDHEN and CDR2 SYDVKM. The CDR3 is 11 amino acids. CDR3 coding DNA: TGTGCCAGCAGTCAACCCTACGAGCAGTACTTC. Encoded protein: CASSQPYEQYF.

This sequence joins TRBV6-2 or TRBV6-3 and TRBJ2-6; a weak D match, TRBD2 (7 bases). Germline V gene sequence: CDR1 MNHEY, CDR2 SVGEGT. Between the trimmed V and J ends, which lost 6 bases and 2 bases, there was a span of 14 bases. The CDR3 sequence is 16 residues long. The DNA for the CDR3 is TGTGCCAGCAGACTACAGGGAGGGGCTGGGGCCAACGTCCTGACTTTC. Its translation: CASRLQGGAGANVLTF.

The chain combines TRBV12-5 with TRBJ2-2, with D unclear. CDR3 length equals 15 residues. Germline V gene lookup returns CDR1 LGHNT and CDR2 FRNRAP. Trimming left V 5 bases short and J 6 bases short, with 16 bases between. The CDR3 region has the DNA TGTGCTAGTGGTGCCCCTCGCCCCGTGTCCGGGGAGCTGTTTTTT. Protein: CASGAPRPVSGELFF.

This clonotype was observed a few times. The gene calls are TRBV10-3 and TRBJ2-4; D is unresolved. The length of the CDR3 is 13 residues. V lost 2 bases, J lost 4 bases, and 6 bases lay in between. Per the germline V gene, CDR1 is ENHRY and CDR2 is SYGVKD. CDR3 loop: CAISEDMKNIQYF. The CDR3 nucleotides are TGTGCCATCAGTGAGGACATGAAAAACATTCAGTACTTC.

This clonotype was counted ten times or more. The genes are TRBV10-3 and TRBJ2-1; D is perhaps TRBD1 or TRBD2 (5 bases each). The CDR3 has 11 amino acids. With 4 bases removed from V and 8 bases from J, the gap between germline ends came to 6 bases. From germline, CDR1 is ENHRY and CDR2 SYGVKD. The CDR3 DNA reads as TGTGCCATCAGTGTGGGGGATGAGCAGTTCTTC. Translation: CAISVGDEQFF.

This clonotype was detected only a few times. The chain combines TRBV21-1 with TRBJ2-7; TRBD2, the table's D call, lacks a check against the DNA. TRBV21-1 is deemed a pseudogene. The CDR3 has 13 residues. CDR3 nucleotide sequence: TGTGCCAGCAGCAAAGATGGCCCTTGTGAGCAGTACGTC. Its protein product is CASSKDGPCEQYV.

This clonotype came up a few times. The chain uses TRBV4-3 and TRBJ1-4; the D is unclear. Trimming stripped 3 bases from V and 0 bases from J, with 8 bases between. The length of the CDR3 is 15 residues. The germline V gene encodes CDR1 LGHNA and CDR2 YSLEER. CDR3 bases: TGCGCCAGCAGCCACTACCTAGCAACTAATGAAAAACTGTTTTTT. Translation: CASSHYLATNEKLFF.

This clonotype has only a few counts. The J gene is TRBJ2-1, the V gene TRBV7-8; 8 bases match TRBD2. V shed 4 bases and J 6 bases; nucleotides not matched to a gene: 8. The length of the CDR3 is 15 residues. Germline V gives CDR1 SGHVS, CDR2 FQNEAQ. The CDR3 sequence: CASSSTGGPFNEQFF. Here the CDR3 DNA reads TGTGCCAGCAGCTCCACGGGGGGGCCATTCAATGAGCAGTTCTTC.

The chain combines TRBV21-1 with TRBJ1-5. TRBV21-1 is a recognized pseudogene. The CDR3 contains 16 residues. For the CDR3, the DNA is TGTGCCAGCAGCAAAGTCCCAAGCAGTGGGGATCAGCCCCAGCATTTT. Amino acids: CASSKVPSSGDQPQHF.

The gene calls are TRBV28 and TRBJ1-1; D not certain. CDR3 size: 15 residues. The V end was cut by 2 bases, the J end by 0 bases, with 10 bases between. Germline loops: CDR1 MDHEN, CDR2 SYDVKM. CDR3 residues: CASSLGLGLNTEAFF. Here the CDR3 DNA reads TGTGCCAGCAGTTTAGGATTAGGGCTGAACACTGAAGCTTTCTTT.

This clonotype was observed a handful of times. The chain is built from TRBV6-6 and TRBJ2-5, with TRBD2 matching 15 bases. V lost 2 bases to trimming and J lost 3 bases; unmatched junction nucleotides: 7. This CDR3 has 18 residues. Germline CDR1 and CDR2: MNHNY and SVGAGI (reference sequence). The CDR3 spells CASSYAGTSGGPKETQYF. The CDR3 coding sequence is TGTGCCAGCAGTTACGCTGGGACTAGCGGGGGGCCAAAAGAGACCCAGTACTTC.

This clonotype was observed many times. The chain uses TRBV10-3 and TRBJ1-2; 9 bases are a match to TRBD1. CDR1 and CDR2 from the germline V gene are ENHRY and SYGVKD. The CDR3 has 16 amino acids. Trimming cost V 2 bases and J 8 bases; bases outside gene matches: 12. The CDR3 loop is CAISEPQSGTGLGYTF. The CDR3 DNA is TGTGCCATCAGTGAGCCACAATCCGGGACAGGGCTCGGCTACACCTTC.

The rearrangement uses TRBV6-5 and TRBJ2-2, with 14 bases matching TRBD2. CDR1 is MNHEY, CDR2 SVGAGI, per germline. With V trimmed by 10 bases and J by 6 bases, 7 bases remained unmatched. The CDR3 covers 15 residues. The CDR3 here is CANRGLAGVAGELFF. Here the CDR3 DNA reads TGTGCCAACAGGGGACTAGCGGGGGTGGCCGGGGAGCTGTTTTTT.

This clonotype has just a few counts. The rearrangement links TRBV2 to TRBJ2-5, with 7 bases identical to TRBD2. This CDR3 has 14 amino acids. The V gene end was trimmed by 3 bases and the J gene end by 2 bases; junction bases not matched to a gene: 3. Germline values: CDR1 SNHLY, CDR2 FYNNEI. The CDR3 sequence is CASSESSGQETQYF. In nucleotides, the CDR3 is TGTGCCAGCAGTGAGTCTAGCGGTCAAGAGACCCAGTACTTC.

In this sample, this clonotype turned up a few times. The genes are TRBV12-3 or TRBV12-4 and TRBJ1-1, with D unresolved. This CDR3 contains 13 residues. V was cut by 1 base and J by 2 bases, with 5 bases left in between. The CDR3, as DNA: TGTGCCAGCAGTTTAGAGATAAACACTGAAGCTTTCTTT. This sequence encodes CASSLEINTEAFF.

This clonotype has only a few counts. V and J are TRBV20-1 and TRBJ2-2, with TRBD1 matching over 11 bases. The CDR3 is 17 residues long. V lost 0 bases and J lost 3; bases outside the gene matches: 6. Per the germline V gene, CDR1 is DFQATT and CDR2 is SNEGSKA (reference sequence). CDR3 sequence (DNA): TGCAGTGCTAGAGATCACCGGGACAGGGGGGACACCGGGGAGCTGTTTTTT. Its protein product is CSARDHRDRGDTGELFF.

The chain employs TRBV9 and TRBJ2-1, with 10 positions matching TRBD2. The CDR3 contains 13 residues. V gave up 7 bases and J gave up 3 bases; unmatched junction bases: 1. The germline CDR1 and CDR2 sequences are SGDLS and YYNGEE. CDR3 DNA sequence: TGTGCCAGCGCTAGCGGGGGCTACAATGAGCAGTTCTTC. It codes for CASASGGYNEQFF.

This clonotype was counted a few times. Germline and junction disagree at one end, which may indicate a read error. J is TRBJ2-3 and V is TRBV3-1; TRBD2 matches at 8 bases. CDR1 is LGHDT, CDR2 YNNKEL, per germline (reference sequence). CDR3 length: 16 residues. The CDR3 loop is CASNQSGTRPSHTQYF. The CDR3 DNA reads TGTGCCAGCAACCAATCTGGGACTAGACCATCCCATACGCAGTATTTT.

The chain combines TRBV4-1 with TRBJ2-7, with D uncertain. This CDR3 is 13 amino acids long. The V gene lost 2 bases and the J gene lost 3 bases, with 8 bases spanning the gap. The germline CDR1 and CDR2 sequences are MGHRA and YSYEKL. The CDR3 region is CASSQRTLYEQYF. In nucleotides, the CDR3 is TGCGCCAGCAGCCAAAGGACCCTCTACGAGCAGTACTTC.

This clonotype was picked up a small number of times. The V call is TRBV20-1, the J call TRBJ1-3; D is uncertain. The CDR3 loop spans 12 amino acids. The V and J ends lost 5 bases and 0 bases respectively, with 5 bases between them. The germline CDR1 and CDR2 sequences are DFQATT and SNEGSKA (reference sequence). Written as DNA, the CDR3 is TGCAGTGCTGTGATCTCTGGAAACACCATATATTTT. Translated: CSAVISGNTIYF.